This note documents a single T cell receptor (beta chain) sequence. The antigen is undetermined. This sample is part of a study of cytotoxic CD8 clonotypes in ibrutinib-treated CLL. The wider study: There were 11 relapsed/refractory patients and more than 14 treatment-naive patients, and 17 to 18 were IGHV unmutated. Response samples were taken after a median about 12 months of treatment, range 6 to 36. When averaged across all of the samples, the counts came to some 250,000 productive templates and about 89,000 productive rearrangements.

Study-wide results and caveats: Ibrutinib response saw clonality rise, and progression saw it return toward baseline.

Repertoires were generated with immunoSEQ multiplex PCR, while TCRdb's copy carries only in-frame clones and drops some. The sample lists about 180,000 clones; under 85% were seen once. The sample in question was PBMCs, obtained after 24 months of ibrutinib treatment. The sequence came from a human donor with chronic lymphocytic leukemia.

The CDR3 loop reads CASSIRTTGNTIYF. CDR3 coding DNA: TGTGCCAGTAGTATAAGGACAACTGGAAACACCATATATTTT. The gene calls are TRBV19 and TRBJ1-3, with D perhaps TRBD1 (5 bases). CDR1 and CDR2 from the germline V gene are LNHDA and SQIVND (reference sequence). This CDR3 region has 14 residues. Trimming cost V 2 bases and J 2 bases, with 7 bases left between them.